Below, 26 T cell receptor beta chains from the same sample are listed, as sequenced in a study of CD8 T cells in Susac syndrome. Random hexamers primed reverse transcription of about 0.5 to 1 ug RNA. TCRdb itself ran the immunoSEQ multiplex PCR reads through MiXCR, one entry per CDR3 protein. Found here are approximately 200,000 distinct CDR3 sequences, 90% to 95% of them singletons; the top ten hold just under 0.095%. Source material: CD4+ T cells from PBMCs. These receptors originate from a human donor with multiple sclerosis.

This clonotype came up once. V is TRBV27 and J is TRBJ2-5, with D unresolved. The CDR3 extends over 13 amino acids. Germline CDR1 is MNHEY and CDR2 is SMNVEV (reference sequence). Trimming stripped 3 bases from V and 6 bases from J, with 11 bases between. In nucleotides, the CDR3 is TGTGCCAGCAGTTTTAGCCGCCTCCAGACCCAGTACTTC. The encoded protein is CASSFSRLQTQYF.

The J gene is TRBJ2-1, the V gene TRBV20-1; perhaps TRBD2 as D (5 bases). Trimming took off 2 bases at V and 7 bases at J, with 9 bases between the two ends. Germline assignment: CDR1 DFQATT and CDR2 SNEGSKA (reference sequence). CDR3 size: 12 residues. CDR3 region: CSARKLVNEQFF. The CDR3 region has the DNA TGCAGTGCTAGAAAACTAGTGAATGAGCAGTTCTTC.

The chain has TRBV24-1 and TRBJ2-3; D may be TRBD1 or TRBD2 (5 bases each). V lost 3 bases and J lost 6, with 12 bases in between. The CDR3 length is 14 residues. Germline lookup yields CDR1 KGHDR and CDR2 SFDVKD. This chain's CDR3 is CATSDVDGADTQYF. As DNA, the CDR3 is TGTGCCACCAGTGATGTAGACGGGGCCGATACGCAGTATTTT.

The chain recombines TRBV12-3 or TRBV12-4 with TRBJ2-7, with D unresolved. This CDR3 spans 12 amino acids. Trimming took off 4 bases at V and 2 bases at J, with 6 bases between the two ends. The CDR3 region has the DNA TGTGCCAGCAGTTCAGATGCCTACGAGCAGTACTTC. This translates into CASSSDAYEQYF.

The chain links TRBV20-1 to TRBJ1-2, with D tentatively TRBD1 (6 bases). Germline V gene data show CDR1 as DFQATT and CDR2 as SNEGSKA (reference sequence). The V end was cut by 6 bases, the J end by 3 bases, with 14 bases between. CDR3 length: 13 amino acids. CDR3 sequence (DNA): TGCAGTGCCGTGCGGCCAGGGGACTATGGCTACACCTTC. As protein: CSAVRPGDYGYTF.

This rearrangement joins TRBV27 to TRBJ2-6; D gene unclear. The CDR3 is 15 amino acids. Trimming took off 3 bases at V and 7 bases at J, with 13 bases between the two ends. Germline-derived CDR1 and CDR2 are MNHEY and SMNVEV (reference sequence). CDR3 nucleotides: TGTGCCAGCAGTTTGAGGCTTCTAGGAGCCAACGTCCTGACTTTC. Its translation: CASSLRLLGANVLTF.

This chain uses TRBV4-1 with TRBJ2-3; D might be TRBD2 (6 bases). Germline V CDR1 and CDR2: MGHRA, YSYEKL. V shed 3 bases and J shed 0 bases, with 19 bases lying between them. The length of the CDR3 is 18 residues. CDR3 region: CASSHFGTPTSSTDTQYF. CDR3 nucleotide sequence: TGCGCCAGCAGCCACTTCGGGACTCCTACTTCTAGCACAGATACGCAGTATTTT.

The gene calls are TRBV3-1 and TRBJ2-7; weak D call: TRBD2 (6 bases). The CDR3 spans 17 residues. In germline, CDR1 is LGHDT, CDR2 YNNKEL (reference sequence). Trimming took off 0 bases at V and 5 bases at J, with 20 bases between the two ends. CDR3 DNA: TGTGCCAGCAGCCAAGATGGGGCTAGCGAGGGCCACCACGAGCAGTACTTC. Protein: CASSQDGASEGHHEQYF.

The chain joins TRBV5-1 to TRBJ1-1; the D is unclear. Between the trimmed V and J ends, which lost 3 bases and 8 bases, there was a span of 14 bases. The germline V gene encodes CDR1 SGHRS and CDR2 YFSETQ. The CDR3 contains 13 residues. CDR3 in amino acids: CASSWEASVEAFF. The CDR3 bases are TGCGCCAGCAGCTGGGAGGCGTCAGTCGAAGCTTTCTTT. Full variable domain (rest looked up from reference TRBV5-1 and TRBJ1-1): KAGVTQTPRYLIKTRGQQVTLSCSPISGHRSVSWYQQTPGQGLQFLFEYFSETQRNKGNFPGRFSGRQFSNSRSEMNVSTLELGDSALYLCASSWEASVEAFFGQGTRLTVV.

The J gene is TRBJ2-3, the V gene TRBV24-1; unclear D gene. Looked up from germline, CDR1 is KGHDR and CDR2 is SFDVKD. CDR3 length equals 15 residues. V lost 7 bases, J lost 1 base, and 14 bases lay in between. This CDR3 is CATSAGPGGTDTQYF. The CDR3 bases are TGTGCCACCAGCGCAGGACCCGGAGGCACAGATACGCAGTATTTT.

The gene calls are TRBV20-1 and TRBJ2-7; tentatively, D is TRBD1 (6 bases). Germline V lookup: CDR1 DFQATT, CDR2 SNEGSKA (reference sequence). The CDR3 extends over 13 amino acids. The V gene lost 5 bases and the J gene lost 0 bases, with 11 bases spanning the gap. CDR3 nucleotides: TGCAGTGCTGCGGTAGGGGGCTCCTACGAGCAGTACTTC. Its translation: CSAAVGGSYEQYF.

V is TRBV20-1 and J is TRBJ1-1, with D possibly being TRBD1 (5 bases). Trimming stripped 6 bases from V and 5 bases from J, with 13 bases between. Germline V lookup: CDR1 DFQATT, CDR2 SNEGSKA (reference sequence). The CDR3 sequence is 12 residues long. CDR3 sequence reads: CSAPTGGTEAFF. The CDR3 region has the DNA TGCAGTGCGCCAACCGGGGGGACTGAAGCTTTCTTT.

V is TRBV5-4 and J is TRBJ2-1; unclear D gene. The V gene's germline CDR1 is SGHNT and CDR2 YYREEE (reference sequence). Trimming cost V 4 bases and J 4 bases, with 9 bases left between them. The CDR3 spans 13 residues. CDR3 nucleotides: TGTGCCAGCAGCCCACAAGGGTACAATGAGCAGTTCTTC. Translated: CASSPQGYNEQFF.

The CDR3 DNA follows: TGCAGTGCTAGAGTGCCGGACGGGACCTACGAGCAGTACTTC. It yields the protein CSARVPDGTYEQYF. This sequence joins TRBV20-1 and TRBJ2-7; D perhaps matches TRBD2 (5 bases). The CDR3 covers 14 residues. Germline V gives CDR1 DFQATT, CDR2 SNEGSKA (reference sequence). The V and J ends lost 1 base and 2 bases respectively, with 12 bases between them.

The chain combines TRBV24-1 with TRBJ2-3, with 7 positions matching TRBD2. The germline V gene encodes CDR1 KGHDR and CDR2 SFDVKD. V was pared by 4 bases and J by 10 bases, with 7 bases of the junction left unmatched. The CDR3 extends over 13 amino acids. CDR3 region: CATSDPGLGAQYF. In nucleotides, the CDR3 is TGTGCCACCAGTGACCCCGGACTAGGGGCGCAGTATTTT.

The chain carries TRBV20-1 and TRBJ2-5; D is undetermined. The germline V gene has CDR1 DFQATT and CDR2 SNEGSKA (reference sequence). V was pared by 6 bases and J by 2 bases, with 16 bases between. This CDR3 has 14 amino acids. CDR3 amino acids: CSAITGRRQETQYF. The CDR3 DNA reads TGCAGTGCCATAACCGGACGGCGACAAGAGACCCAGTACTTC.

The chain combines TRBV20-1 with TRBJ1-5; 7 nucleotides align to TRBD1. Germline lookup yields CDR1 DFQATT and CDR2 SNEGSKA (reference sequence). The ends lost 3 bases at V and 0 bases at J; junction bases unmatched: 5. This CDR3 has 15 amino acids. The CDR3 DNA sequence: TGCAGTGCTAGCGAGGGGGCAGATAGCAATCAGCCCCAGCATTTT. Translated, it gives CSASEGADSNQPQHF.

The chain uses TRBV12-3 or TRBV12-4 and TRBJ2-7, with D tentatively TRBD2 (5 bases). Trimming pared 7 bases from V and 2 bases from J, leaving 12 bases between. The CDR3 spans 13 residues. CDR3 DNA: TGTGCCAGCACCCTGAGGGCCACCTACGAGCAGTACTTC. Protein product: CASTLRATYEQYF.

The chain carries TRBV19 and TRBJ2-7; TRBD2 is a possible D gene (5 bases). In germline, CDR1 is LNHDA, CDR2 SQIVND (reference sequence). The CDR3 is 16 amino acids. Trimming shortened V by 5 bases and J by 5 bases, and 22 bases separated the two germline ends. The CDR3 here is CASSPRASLNGNEQYF. The DNA for the CDR3 is TGTGCCAGTAGTCCCCGGGCTAGCCTCAATGGGAACGAGCAGTACTTC. Combining the CDR3 with reference TRBV19 and TRBJ2-7 gives the whole variable domain DGGITQSPKYLFRKEGQNVTLSCEQNLNHDAMYWYRQDPGQGLRLIYYSQIVNDFQKGDIAEGYSVSREKKESFPLTVTSAQKNPTAFYLCASSPRASLNGNEQYFGPGTRLTVT.

This chain links TRBV5-4 with TRBJ2-5; D remains unclear. The CDR3 covers 11 residues. Germline V lookup: CDR1 SGHNT, CDR2 YYREEE (reference sequence). Trimming cost V 3 bases and J 8 bases, with 8 bases left between them. This CDR3 is CASSSDITQYF. CDR3 nucleotide sequence: TGTGCCAGCAGCTCGGATATTACCCAGTACTTC.

In DNA form, the CDR3 reads TGTGCCAGCAGCCGGAGGATAGGGGGCCTCTATGGCTACACCTTC. Protein: CASSRRIGGLYGYTF. The genes are TRBV13 and TRBJ1-2; 7 nucleotides line up with TRBD1. The V and J ends lost 5 bases and 4 bases, in that order; junction bases with no gene match: 10. This CDR3 comprises 15 residues. Per the germline V gene, CDR1 is PRHDT and CDR2 is FYEKMQ (reference sequence).

The chain recombines TRBV20-1 with TRBJ1-1; 10 bases are a match to TRBD1. The CDR3 has 12 amino acids. Germline CDR1 and CDR2: DFQATT and SNEGSKA (reference sequence). Trimming cost V 5 bases and J 7 bases; bases outside gene matches: 4. The CDR3 reads CSAWDRGDEAFF. The CDR3, as DNA: TGCAGTGCTTGGGACAGGGGTGATGAAGCTTTCTTT.

This rearrangement joins TRBV6-5 to TRBJ2-7; 9 bases line up with TRBD2. Germline CDR1 is MNHEY and CDR2 is SVGAGI. The CDR3 loop spans 13 amino acids. V gave up 5 bases and J gave up 5 bases; unmatched junction bases: 4. CDR3 amino acids: CASSLGLAHEQYF. In DNA, the CDR3 is TGTGCCAGCAGTCTAGGACTAGCGCACGAGCAGTACTTC.

This chain joins TRBV7-9 and TRBJ2-3; 10 nucleotides match TRBD2. The CDR3 contains 11 residues. The trim removed 5 bases at V and 12 bases at J, leaving 2 bases unmatched. CDR1 is SEHNR, CDR2 FQNEAQ, per germline (reference sequence). The CDR3 DNA is TGTGCCAGCAGCCCTAGCGGGGGACAGTATTTT. Translated, it gives CASSPSGGQYF.

The chain carries TRBV20-1 and TRBJ2-3; D ambiguous. Trimming took off 1 base at V and 0 bases at J, with 8 bases between the two ends. CDR3 length equals 14 residues. Germline V gene data show CDR1 as DFQATT and CDR2 as SNEGSKA (reference sequence). Here the CDR3 reads CSARASSSTDTQYF. The DNA for the CDR3 is TGCAGTGCTAGAGCCAGCTCTAGCACAGATACGCAGTATTTT.

The V gene is TRBV7-9, the J gene TRBJ2-7; 9 bases agree with TRBD1. V shed 4 bases and J 0 bases; nucleotides not matched to a gene: 1. Germline CDR1 SEHNR, CDR2 FQNEAQ (reference sequence). CDR3 size: 14 residues. In DNA form, the CDR3 reads TGTGCCAGCAGCTCACAGGGGGCCTCCTACGAGCAGTACTTC. It yields the protein CASSSQGASYEQYF.